This T cell receptor (beta chain) originates from a study of T cells in Graves' hyperthyroidism and ophthalmopathy. TCR beta CDR3 regions were amplified from RNA. HTBI primers were the set used in a first-round RT-PCR of the TCR CDR3. In TCRdb, the multiplex PCR reads were re-called with MiXCR into one record per CDR3 protein. The data hold 660,000 or so distinct CDR3 sequences, with less than 25% observed a single time. The CDR3 length is 14 residues. V was clipped by 3 bases and J by 7 bases; unmatched bases: 2. Germline V CDR1 and CDR2: KGHDR, SFDVKD. The chain combines TRBV24-1 with TRBJ2-1, with 10 bases lining up with TRBD1. What was sequenced was blood. The clonotype was recovered from a man under 40 with Graves' ophthalmopathy. As DNA, the CDR3 is TGTGCCACCAGTGATGTGGACAGGGGGAATGAGCAGTTCTTC. Translating it yields CATSDVDRGNEQFF.